This section outlines one TCR beta chain sequence together with its context. Its antigen remains unidentified. This sample stems from a study of naive and memory T cell subsets. V was pared by 1 base and J by 4 bases, with 7 bases of the junction left unmatched. This CDR3 is built from 16 residues. From germline, CDR1 is MGHDK and CDR2 SYGVNS. Both TRBC1 and TRBC2 were covered by a beta constant-region primer of two equimolar oligonucleotides. An oligonucleotide with the SP2 primer and a 12-nucleotide UMI was ligated to the cDNA 3' end. Nested alpha and beta constant-region primers with the SP2 primer drove four PCR rounds on ligated cDNA. TCRdb processed the UMI-ligation and nested PCR reads anew with MiXCR; each CDR3 protein has one entry. Here the sample spans 23,000 or so distinct CDR3 sequences, 9.5% to 12% being singletons. Overall study findings and caveats: Gini index rose across naive, CM, EM and EMRA in CD4 and CD8. A clonotype means one alpha or beta sequence, not an alpha/beta pair.

The sequence came from a human donor in good health. The specimen sequenced was central memory CD8+ T cells from blood. The chain has TRBV25-1 and TRBJ1-1; 9 bases agree with TRBD1. CDR3 sequence reads: CASSEFDRGTGTEAFF. The CDR3 region has the DNA TGTGCCAGCAGTGAATTTGACAGGGGGACCGGCACTGAAGCTTTCTTT.